The present T cell receptor beta chain was sequenced within a study of cytomegalovirus exposure and HLA in healthy donors. Findings of the study overall: Despite most TCR sequences being rare, some public TCRs occurred in many donors. According to the study, about 180 TCR beta chains were cytomegalovirus-associated. Three of the chains that were CMV-associated were confirmed in vitro to be specific for CMV antigens. Clusters of TCRs from the first cohort tended to co-occur in the roughly 120 validation repertoires (as a later analysis found).

The germline CDR1 and CDR2 sequences are MNHEY and SVGAGI. This CDR3 comprises 15 residues. Trimming took 7 bases from V and 5 from J; bases not matched to a gene: 12. Sequenced by immunoSEQ multiplex PCR; TCRdb stores in-frame clones only, minus some. The sample holds roughly 270,000 clones, approximately 88% seen once. With respect to this clone: The antigen is not known.

Material for sequencing was PBMCs. This receptor was taken from a woman under 30 in good health and CMV-seronegative. This sequence joins TRBV6-5 and TRBJ2-7; 9 nucleotides agree with TRBD2. For the CDR3, the DNA is TGTGCCAGCAAGCAGAATAGCGGGAGATTCCACGAGCAGTACTTC. As protein: CASKQNSGRFHEQYF.